This entry is about one T cell receptor (beta chain). This CDR3 has 16 residues. The V and J ends lost 2 bases and 2 bases, in that order; junction bases with no gene match: 8. TCRdb's table, derived via immunoSEQ multiplex PCR, lists solely in-frame clones and lacks some. The sample shows more than 1.2 million clones, approximately 98.5% of them seen only once. This sample is part of a study of shared clonotypes between healthy human individuals. On the study more broadly: Aged 18 to 49, the donors were two women and a few men.

This receptor was identified in a man aged 30 to 39 in good health. Sample: naive CD4+ T cells sorted from blood. Stated subset: CD45RA+ positively selected. The V call is TRBV23-1, the J call TRBJ2-7, with 8 nucleotides matching TRBD1. TRBV23-1 is known as an ORF, though its function is uncertain. CDR3 bases: TGCGCCAGCAGTCAACCCACGGACAGGGACCCCTACGAGCAGTACTTC. Translation: CASSQPTDRDPYEQYF.